This entry is about one TCR beta chain. The sample is drawn from a study of blood T cell repertoires in COVID-19. Study information: Some COVID-19 samples were acute and others convalescent; all came from the United States, Italy and Spain. PBMCs, B-cell-depleted T cells, or T cells were the source of the cDNA or gDNA that made up the material.

Authors' analysis steps: Estimates of nucleated cell counts were drawn from the amplification of reference gene primers. Assay: immunoSEQ multiplex PCR; the TCRdb copy retains only in-frame clones and omits some. Clone size and V and J calls were adopted from that table, with D and trimming inferred from the DNA. The table includes around 140,000 clones, over 70% detected once. The CDR3 sequence is 16 residues long. V lost 2 bases, J lost 0 bases, and 15 bases lay in between. Germline V CDR1 and CDR2: SGHDT, YYEEEE. This TCR was sampled from a woman aged 45-65 years with acute or convalescent COVID-19. This chain uses TRBV5-6 with TRBJ2-7, with D maybe TRBD1 (5 bases). Sequenced material: peripheral blood. This CDR3 is CASSFPRVWSSYEQYF. The DNA for the CDR3 is TGTGCCAGCAGCTTCCCCAGGGTATGGAGCTCCTACGAGCAGTACTTC.